Given below is one T cell receptor (beta chain) in context. Its target is not known. This sample is drawn from a study of cytomegalovirus exposure and HLA in healthy donors. Overall study findings and caveats: According to a subsequent analysis, TCR clusters identified in the first cohort showed a tendency to co-occur across the 100 to 150 validation repertoires. Many donors carried some public TCRs, although rarity characterized most TCR sequences. Testing in vitro showed a few CMV-associated chains specific for CMV antigens.

Using immunoSEQ multiplex PCR, the repertoire was profiled, and TCRdb retains in-frame clones only, with some absent. The sample carries about 110,000 clones, approximately 96% recorded once. Trimming cost V 4 bases and J 5 bases, with 15 bases left between them. CDR3 length: 15 residues. From germline, CDR1 is SGHDN and CDR2 FVKESK. The chain combines TRBV14 with TRBJ2-1; tentative D call: TRBD1 (5 bases). This TCR was recovered from a woman aged 18-29 years in good health and CMV-seronegative. Sequenced: PBMCs. The CDR3 region has the DNA TGTGCCAGCAGCCGGAAAGGGGTTAGACACAATGAGCAGTTCTTC. Translating it yields CASSRKGVRHNEQFF.